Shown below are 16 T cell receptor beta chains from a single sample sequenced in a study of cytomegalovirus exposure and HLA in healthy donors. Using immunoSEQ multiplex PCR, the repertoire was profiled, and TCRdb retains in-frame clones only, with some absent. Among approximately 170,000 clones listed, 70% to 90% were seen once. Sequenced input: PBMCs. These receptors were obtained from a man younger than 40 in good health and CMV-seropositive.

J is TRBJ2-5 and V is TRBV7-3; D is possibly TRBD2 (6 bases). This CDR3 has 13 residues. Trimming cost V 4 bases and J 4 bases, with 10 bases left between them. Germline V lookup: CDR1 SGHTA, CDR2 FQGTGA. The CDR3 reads CASSSGLGETQYF. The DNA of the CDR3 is TGTGCCAGCAGCTCGGGACTGGGAGAGACCCAGTACTTC.

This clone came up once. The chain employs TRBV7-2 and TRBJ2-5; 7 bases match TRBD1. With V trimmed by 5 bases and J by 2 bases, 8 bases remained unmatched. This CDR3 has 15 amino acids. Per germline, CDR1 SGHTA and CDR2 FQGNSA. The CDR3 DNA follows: TGTGCCAGCAGCCGCGGGCAGGGGGTACAAGAGACCCAGTACTTC. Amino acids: CASSRGQGVQETQYF.

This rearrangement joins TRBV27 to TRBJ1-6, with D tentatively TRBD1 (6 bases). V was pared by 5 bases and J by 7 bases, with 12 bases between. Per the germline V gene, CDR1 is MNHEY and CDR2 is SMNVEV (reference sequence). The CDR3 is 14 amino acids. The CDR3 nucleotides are TGTGCCAGCAGTCCTACAGGGTGGAATTCACCCCTCCACTTT. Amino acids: CASSPTGWNSPLHF.

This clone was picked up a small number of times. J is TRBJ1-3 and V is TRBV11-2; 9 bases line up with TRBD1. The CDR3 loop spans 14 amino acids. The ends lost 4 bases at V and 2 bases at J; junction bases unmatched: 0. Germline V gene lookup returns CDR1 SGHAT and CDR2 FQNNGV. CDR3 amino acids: CASSWDRAGNTIYF. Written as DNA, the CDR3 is TGTGCCAGCAGCTGGGACAGGGCTGGAAACACCATATATTTT.

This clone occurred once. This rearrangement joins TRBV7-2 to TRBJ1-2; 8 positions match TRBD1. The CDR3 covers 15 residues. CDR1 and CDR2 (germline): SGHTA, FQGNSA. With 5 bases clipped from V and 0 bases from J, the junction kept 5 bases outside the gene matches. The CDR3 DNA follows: TGTGCCAGCAGCCCGGGACAGGCCCCTAACTATGGCTACACCTTC. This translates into CASSPGQAPNYGYTF. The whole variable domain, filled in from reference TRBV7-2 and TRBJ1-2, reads GAGVSQSPSNKVTEKGKDVELRCDPISGHTALYWYRQSLGQGLEFLIYFQGNSAPDKSGLPSDRFSAERTGGSVSTLTIQRTQQEDSAVYLCASSPGQAPNYGYTFGSGTRLTVV.

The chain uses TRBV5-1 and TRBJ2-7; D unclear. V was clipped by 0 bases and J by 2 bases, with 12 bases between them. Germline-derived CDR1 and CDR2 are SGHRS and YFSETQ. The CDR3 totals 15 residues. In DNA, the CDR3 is TGCGCCAGCAGCTTGGCCGCGACAATCCCCTACGAGCAGTACTTC. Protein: CASSLAATIPYEQYF. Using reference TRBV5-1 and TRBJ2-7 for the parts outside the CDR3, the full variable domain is KAGVTQTPRYLIKTRGQQVTLSCSPISGHRSVSWYQQTPGQGLQFLFEYFSETQRNKGNFPGRFSGRQFSNSRSEMNVSTLELGDSALYLCASSLAATIPYEQYFGPGTRLTVT.

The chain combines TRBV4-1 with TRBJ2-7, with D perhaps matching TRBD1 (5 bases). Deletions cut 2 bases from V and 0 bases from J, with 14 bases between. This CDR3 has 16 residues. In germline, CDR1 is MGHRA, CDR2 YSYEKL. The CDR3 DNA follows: TGCGCCAGCAGCCAATCAGGGCCGGTGAGCTCCTACGAGCAGTACTTC. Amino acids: CASSQSGPVSSYEQYF.

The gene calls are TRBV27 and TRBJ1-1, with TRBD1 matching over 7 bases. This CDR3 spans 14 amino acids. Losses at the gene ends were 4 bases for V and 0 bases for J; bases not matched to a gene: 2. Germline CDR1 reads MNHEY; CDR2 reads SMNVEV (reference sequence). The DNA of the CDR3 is TGTGCCAGCAGTTACGACAGGGTGAACACTGAAGCTTTCTTT. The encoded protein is CASSYDRVNTEAFF.

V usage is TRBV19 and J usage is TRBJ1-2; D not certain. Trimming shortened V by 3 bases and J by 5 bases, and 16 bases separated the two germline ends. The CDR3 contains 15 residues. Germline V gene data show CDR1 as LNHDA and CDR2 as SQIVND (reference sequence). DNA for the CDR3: TGTGCCAGTAGTATCTTCAGCCTGGAGGTGTATGGCTACACCTTC. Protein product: CASSIFSLEVYGYTF.

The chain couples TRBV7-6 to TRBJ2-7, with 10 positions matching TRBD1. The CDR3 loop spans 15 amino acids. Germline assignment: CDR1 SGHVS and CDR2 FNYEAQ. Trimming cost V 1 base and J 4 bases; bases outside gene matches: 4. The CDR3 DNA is TGTGCCAGCAGCTTAGGTCTGGGACAGGGGTACGAGCAGTACTTC. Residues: CASSLGLGQGYEQYF. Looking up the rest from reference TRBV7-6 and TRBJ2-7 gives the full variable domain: GAGVSQSPRYKVTKRGQDVALRCDPISGHVSLYWYRQALGQGPEFLTYFNYEAQQDKSGLPNDRFSAERPEGSISTLTIQRTEQRDSAMYRCASSLGLGQGYEQYFGPGTRLTVT.

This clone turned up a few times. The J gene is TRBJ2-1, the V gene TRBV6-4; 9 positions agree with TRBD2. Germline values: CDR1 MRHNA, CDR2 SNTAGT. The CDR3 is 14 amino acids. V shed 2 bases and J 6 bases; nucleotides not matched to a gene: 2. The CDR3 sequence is CASSDGGGANEQFF. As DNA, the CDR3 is TGTGCCAGCAGTGACGGCGGGGGGGCCAATGAGCAGTTCTTC.

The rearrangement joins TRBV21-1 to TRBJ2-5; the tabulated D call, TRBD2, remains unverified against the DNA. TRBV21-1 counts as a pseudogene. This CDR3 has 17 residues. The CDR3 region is CASSTRGGQRIWGTQYF. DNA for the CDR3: TGTGCCAGCAGCACCCGGGGGGGACAGCGAATTTGGGGGACCCAGTACTTC.

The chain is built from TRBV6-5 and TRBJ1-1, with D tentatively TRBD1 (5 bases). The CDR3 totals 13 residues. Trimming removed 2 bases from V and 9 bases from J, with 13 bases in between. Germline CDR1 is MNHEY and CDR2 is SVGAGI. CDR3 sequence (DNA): TGTGCCAGCAGTTACAAGAGACAGACAAAAGCTTTCTTT. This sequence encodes CASSYKRQTKAFF.

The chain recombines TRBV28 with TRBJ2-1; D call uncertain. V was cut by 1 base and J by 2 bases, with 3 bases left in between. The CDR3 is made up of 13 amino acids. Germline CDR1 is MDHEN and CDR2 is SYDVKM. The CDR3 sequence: CASSLFTYNEQFF. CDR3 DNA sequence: TGTGCCAGCAGTTTATTTACCTACAATGAGCAGTTCTTC.

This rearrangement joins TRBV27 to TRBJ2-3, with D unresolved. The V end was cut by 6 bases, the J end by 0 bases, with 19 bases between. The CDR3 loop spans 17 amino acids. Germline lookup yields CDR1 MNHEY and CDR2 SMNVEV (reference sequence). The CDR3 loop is CASSLKDSWSSTDTQYF. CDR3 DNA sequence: TGTGCCAGCAGCCTGAAGGATAGTTGGAGTAGCACAGATACGCAGTATTTT.

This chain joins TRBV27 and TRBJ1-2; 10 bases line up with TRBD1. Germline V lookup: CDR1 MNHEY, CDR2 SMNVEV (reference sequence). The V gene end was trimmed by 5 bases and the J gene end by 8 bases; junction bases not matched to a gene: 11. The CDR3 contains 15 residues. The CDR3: CASSIHQGQGKGYTF. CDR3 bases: TGTGCCAGCAGTATACACCAGGGACAGGGGAAAGGCTACACCTTC.